A selection of T cell receptor beta chains follows, all from one sample in a study of T cells of healthy individuals. TCRdb reprocessed the 5' RACE reads via MiXCR and lists one record per CDR3 protein. The sample lists about 96,000 distinct CDR3 sequences, approximately 18% occurring once. The receptors stem from a human donor in good health. The CDR3 runs from the conserved cysteine through the conserved F or W. Each record gives: CDR3 length, clone size, D gene, J gene, V gene, CDR3 protein, CDR3 DNA. D genes are given only for firm matches. The size field is filled for only some rows; it gives once, few, many or a size class.

13 few . TRBJ2-1 TRBV5-4 CASSLGYGHEQFF TGTGCCAGCAGCCTGGGATATGGGCATGAGCAGTTCTTC
18 . TRBD2 TRBJ2-2 TRBV4-1 CASSQGRSGRDFTGELFF TGCGCCAGCAGCCAAGGCCGGAGCGGGAGGGATTTTACCGGGGAGCTGTTTTTT
11 many . TRBJ1-1 TRBV20-1 CSALDWEKAFF TGCAGTGCTCTGGACTGGGAAAAAGCTTTCTTT
17 once . TRBJ1-4 TRBV4-2 CASSQFGEGPNNEKLFF TGTGCCAGCAGCCAGTTTGGGGAGGGGCCAAATAATGAAAAACTGTTTTTT
17 many . TRBJ2-2 TRBV6-2/TRBV6-3 CASSYGVAGLGTGELFF TGTGCCAGCAGTTACGGTGTTGCGGGACTTGGGACCGGGGAGCTGTTTTTT
13 . . TRBJ1-6 TRBV29-1 CSAARQYEAPLHF TGCAGCGCCGCACGGCAGTACGAAGCACCCCTCCACTTT
14 many . TRBJ2-1 TRBV4-3 CASSQDLQRNEQFF TGCGCCAGCAGCCAAGATCTCCAGCGCAATGAGCAGTTCTTC
14 many TRBD2 TRBJ2-7 TRBV20-1 CSASLPGGSYEQYF TGCAGTGCTAGTCTGCCGGGGGGAAGCTACGAGCAGTACTTC
14 few . TRBJ2-1 TRBV5-1 CASSLEGTYNEQFF TGCGCCAGCAGCTTGGAGGGTACCTACAATGAGCAGTTCTTC
14 many . TRBJ2-7 TRBV9 CASSVGQAPYEQYF TGTGCCAGCAGCGTAGGACAGGCCCCCTACGAGCAGTACTTC
14 . . TRBJ2-3 TRBV20-1 CSARDRGHTDTQYF TGCAGTGCTAGAGATAGGGGACACACAGATACGCAGTATTTT
15 many . TRBJ2-5 TRBV12-3/TRBV12-4 CASSFRAGTHETQYF TGTGCCAGCAGTTTTCGGGCAGGCACTCATGAGACCCAGTACTTC
14 few . TRBJ2-1 TRBV7-2 CASSLRVPPNEQFF TGTGCCAGCAGCTTGCGGGTCCCTCCCAATGAGCAGTTCTTC
13 . . TRBJ1-1 TRBV2 CASSRAENTEAFF TGTGCCAGCAGTCGGGCCGAGAACACTGAAGCTTTCTTT
15 few . TRBJ1-4 TRBV18 CASSPLGHQNEKLFF TGTGCCAGCTCACCTTTAGGACACCAGAATGAAAAACTGTTTTTT
15 . . TRBJ1-5 TRBV4-3 CASSQVRTAVQPQHF TGCGCCAGCAGCCAAGTACGGACAGCGGTTCAGCCCCAGCATTTT
13 many . TRBJ2-7 TRBV27 CASSYDSPYEQYF TGTGCCAGCAGTTATGACAGCCCCTACGAGCAGTACTTC
13 few . TRBJ1-1 TRBV7-8 CASSLGHDLEAFF TGTGCCAGCAGCTTAGGACACGACCTAGAAGCTTTCTTT
13 . TRBD1 TRBJ2-5 TRBV11-2 CASSLLQGETQYF TGTGCCAGCAGCTTATTACAGGGGGAGACCCAGTACTTC
14 . TRBD1 TRBJ1-1 TRBV20-1 CSAGDRFSDTEAFF TGCAGTGCCGGGGACAGGTTCTCCGACACTGAAGCTTTCTTT
16 few . TRBJ2-7 TRBV28 CASRWFSGPRAYEQYF TGTGCCAGCAGATGGTTTTCCGGTCCCCGGGCCTACGAGCAGTACTTC
16 . . TRBJ2-5 TRBV4-3 CASSQELGGSQETQYF TGCGCCAGCAGCCAAGAACTCGGCGGATCCCAAGAGACCCAGTACTTC
16 few TRBD2 TRBJ2-7 TRBV27 CASSLIGSGKYYEQYF TGTGCCAGCAGTTTAATCGGTAGCGGGAAGTATTACGAGCAGTACTTC
13 many . TRBJ1-5 TRBV6-2/TRBV6-3 CASNEAPNQPQHF TGTGCCAGCAATGAGGCCCCGAATCAGCCCCAGCATTTT
13 . . TRBJ1-5 TRBV12-3/TRBV12-4 CASSRAAGEPQHF TGTGCCAGCAGTAGAGCAGCGGGGGAGCCCCAGCATTTT
13 few . TRBJ1-4 TRBV12-3/TRBV12-4 CASNLGANEKLFF TGTGCCAGCAACCTAGGGGCGAATGAAAAACTGTTTTTT
15 . TRBD2 TRBJ2-5 TRBV7-6 CASSPRTSGRETQYF TGTGCCAGCAGCCCGAGGACTAGCGGGAGGGAGACCCAGTACTTC
12 many . TRBJ1-2 TRBV6-5 CASKGSNYGYTF TGTGCCAGCAAAGGCAGTAACTATGGCTACACCTTC
16 many . TRBJ2-3 TRBV7-9 CASSLGFDSSTDTQYF TGTGCCAGCAGCCTGGGGTTTGACTCTAGCACAGATACGCAGTATTTT
17 . . TRBJ2-7 TRBV6-2/TRBV6-3 CASTTTLEGGPTYEQYF TGTGCCAGCACTACTACCCTCGAGGGGGGACCCACCTACGAGCAGTACTTC
13 . TRBD2 TRBJ2-5 TRBV5-1 CASSSRGGETQYF TGCGCCAGCAGCTCGAGGGGAGGGGAGACCCAGTACTTC
16 many . TRBJ2-6 TRBV28 CASSLYRVQGANVLTF TGTGCCAGCAGTTTATATCGGGTTCAAGGGGCCAACGTCCTGACTTTC
13 . . TRBJ2-7 TRBV5-1 CASSLVGGREQYF TGCGCCAGCAGCTTGGTCGGGGGGCGCGAGCAGTACTTC
16 few . TRBJ1-2 TRBV7-2 CASSLLGVDSSYGYTF TGTGCCAGCAGCCTACTAGGTGTCGACAGTAGCTATGGCTACACCTTC
13 many . TRBJ2-1 TRBV29-1 CSVESSSYNEQFF TGCAGCGTTGAAAGCTCCTCCTACAATGAGCAGTTCTTC
14 . . TRBJ1-5 TRBV7-2 CASSYRGGGQPQHF TGTGCCAGCAGCTACCGTGGGGGCGGGCAGCCCCAGCATTTT
15 many . TRBJ2-1 TRBV11-2 CASSESGSTYNEQFF TGTGCCAGCAGCGAATCCGGGTCAACCTACAATGAGCAGTTCTTC
16 . . TRBJ2-3 TRBV24-1 CATSDPAPRETDTQYF TGTGCCACCAGTGACCCGGCCCCGAGGGAAACAGATACGCAGTATTTT
14 few . TRBJ2-5 TRBV6-2/TRBV6-3 CASSPRPTSETQYF TGTGCCAGCAGCCCCCGCCCTACGAGTGAGACCCAGTACTTC
15 few . TRBJ2-1 TRBV9 CASSASPSSYNEQFF TGTGCCAGCAGCGCATCACCCAGCTCCTACAATGAGCAGTTCTTC
17 . TRBD1 TRBJ1-5 TRBV24-1 CATSDAKDRTRGGPQHF TGTGCCACCAGTGATGCAAAGGACAGGACCCGAGGAGGGCCCCAGCATTTT
12 many . TRBJ1-4 TRBV5-6 CASSLRGEKLFF TGTGCCAGCAGCTTGAGGGGGGAAAAACTGTTTTTT
14 . . TRBJ2-2 TRBV14 CASSPYRGSGELFF TGTGCCAGCAGCCCCTACCGGGGGTCCGGGGAGCTGTTTTTT
14 many . TRBJ2-3 TRBV7-3 CASSLSGATDTQYF TGTGCCAGCAGCTTAAGTGGGGCCACAGATACGCAGTATTTT
12 few . TRBJ2-7 TRBV2 CASTDDRYEQYF TGTGCCAGCACGGACGACCGCTACGAGCAGTACTTC
14 . TRBD1 TRBJ1-5 TRBV27 CASTQTGANQPQHF TGTGCCAGCACCCAGACAGGGGCAAATCAGCCCCAGCATTTT
14 many . TRBJ1-1 TRBV5-6 CASTLPVAHTEAFF TGTGCCAGCACCCTTCCGGTAGCGCACACTGAAGCTTTCTTT
14 many . TRBJ1-4 TRBV29-1 CSVVESGAAEKLFF TGCAGCGTGGTAGAATCAGGGGCGGCGGAAAAACTGTTTTTT